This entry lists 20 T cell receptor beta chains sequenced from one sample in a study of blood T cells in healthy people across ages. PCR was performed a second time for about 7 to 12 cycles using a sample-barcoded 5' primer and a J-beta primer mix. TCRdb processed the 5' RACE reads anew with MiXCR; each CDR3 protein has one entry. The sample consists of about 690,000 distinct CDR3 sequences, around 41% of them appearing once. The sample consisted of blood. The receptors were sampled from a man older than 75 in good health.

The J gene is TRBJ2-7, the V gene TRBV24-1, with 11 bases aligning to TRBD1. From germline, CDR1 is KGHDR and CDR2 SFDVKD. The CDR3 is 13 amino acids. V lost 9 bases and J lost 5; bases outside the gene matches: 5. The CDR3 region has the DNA TGTGCCACCTCGGGACAGGGGGGCGACGAGCAGTACTTC. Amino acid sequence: CATSGQGGDEQYF.

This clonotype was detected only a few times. Here the CDR3 reads CASSEDRGWTGELFF. The CDR3 region has the DNA TGTGCCAGCAGTGAAGACAGGGGGTGGACCGGGGAGCTGTTTTTT. The chain uses TRBV6-1 and TRBJ2-2; 8 bases fit TRBD1. Trimming removed 1 base from V and 5 bases from J; junction bases left unmatched: 3. The CDR3 consists of 15 residues. Germline CDR1 MNHNS, CDR2 SASEGT.

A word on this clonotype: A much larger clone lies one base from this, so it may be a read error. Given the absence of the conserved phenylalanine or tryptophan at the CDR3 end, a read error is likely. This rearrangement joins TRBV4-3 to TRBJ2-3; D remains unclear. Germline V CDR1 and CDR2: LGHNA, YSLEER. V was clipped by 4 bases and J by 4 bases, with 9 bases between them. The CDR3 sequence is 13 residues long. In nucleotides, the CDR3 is TGCGCCAGCAGCCCGAGGTCCTCAGATACGCAGTATTAT. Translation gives CASSPRSSDTQYY.

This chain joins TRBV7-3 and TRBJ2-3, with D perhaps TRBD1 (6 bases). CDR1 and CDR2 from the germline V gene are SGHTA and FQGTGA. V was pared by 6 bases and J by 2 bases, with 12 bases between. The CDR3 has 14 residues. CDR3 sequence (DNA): TGTGCCAGCAGGCTCGACAGGTTCACAGATACGCAGTATTTT. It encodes CASRLDRFTDTQYF.

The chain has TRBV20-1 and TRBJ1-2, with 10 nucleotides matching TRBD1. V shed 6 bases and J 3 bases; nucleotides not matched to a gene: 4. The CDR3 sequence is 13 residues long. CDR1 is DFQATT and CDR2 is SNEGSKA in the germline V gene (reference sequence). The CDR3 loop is CSAYGTGDYGYTF. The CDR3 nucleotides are TGCAGTGCATATGGGACAGGGGACTATGGCTACACCTTC.

The CDR3 region is CSAPVQGAEKLFF. For the CDR3, the DNA is TGCAGTGCCCCGGTCCAGGGGGCAGAAAAACTGTTTTTT. The chain joins TRBV20-1 to TRBJ1-4; 8 nucleotides line up with TRBD1. Germline-derived CDR1 and CDR2 are DFQATT and SNEGSKA (reference sequence). The length of the CDR3 is 13 residues. V trimming: 6 bases; J trimming: 8 bases; junction bases outside the gene matches: 8.

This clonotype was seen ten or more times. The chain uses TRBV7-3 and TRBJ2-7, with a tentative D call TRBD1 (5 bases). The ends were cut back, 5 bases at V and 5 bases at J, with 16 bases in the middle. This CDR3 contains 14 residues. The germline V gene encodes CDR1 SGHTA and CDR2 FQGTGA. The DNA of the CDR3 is TGTGCCAGCAGCCCAACGACAGTATCCCACGAGCAGTACTTC. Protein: CASSPTTVSHEQYF. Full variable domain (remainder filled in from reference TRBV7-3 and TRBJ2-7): GAGVSQTPSNKVTEKGKYVELRCDPISGHTALYWYRQSLGQGPEFLIYFQGTGAADDSGLPNDRFFAVRPEGSVSTLKIQRTERGDSAVYLCASSPTTVSHEQYFGPGTRLTVT.

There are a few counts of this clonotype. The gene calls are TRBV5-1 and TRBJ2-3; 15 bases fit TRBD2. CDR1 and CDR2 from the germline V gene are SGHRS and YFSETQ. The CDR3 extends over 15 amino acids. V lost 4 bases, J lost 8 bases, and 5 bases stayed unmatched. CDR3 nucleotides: TGCGCCAGCAGCCTCGGGGGACTAGCGGGAGGTACGCAGTATTTT. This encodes CASSLGGLAGGTQYF.

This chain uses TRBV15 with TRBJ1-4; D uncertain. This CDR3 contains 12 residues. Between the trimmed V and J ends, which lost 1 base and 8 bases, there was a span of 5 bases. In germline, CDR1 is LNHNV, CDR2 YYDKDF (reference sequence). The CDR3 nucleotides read TGTGCCACCAGCAGAGTTTTGGAAAAACTGTTTTTT. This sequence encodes CATSRVLEKLFF.

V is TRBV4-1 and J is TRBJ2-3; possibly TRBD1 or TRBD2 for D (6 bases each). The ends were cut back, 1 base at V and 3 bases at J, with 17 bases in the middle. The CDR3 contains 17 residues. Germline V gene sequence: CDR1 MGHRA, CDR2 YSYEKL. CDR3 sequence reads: CASSQVSGGGGTDTQYF. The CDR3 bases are TGCGCCAGCAGCCAAGTTTCCGGCGGAGGGGGGACAGATACGCAGTATTTT.

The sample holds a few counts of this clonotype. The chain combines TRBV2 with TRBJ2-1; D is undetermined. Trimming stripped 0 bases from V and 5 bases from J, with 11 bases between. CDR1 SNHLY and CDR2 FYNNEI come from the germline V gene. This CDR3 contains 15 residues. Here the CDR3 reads CASSEAGLYDNEQFF. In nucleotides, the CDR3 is TGTGCCAGCAGTGAAGCGGGTTTGTACGACAATGAGCAGTTCTTC.

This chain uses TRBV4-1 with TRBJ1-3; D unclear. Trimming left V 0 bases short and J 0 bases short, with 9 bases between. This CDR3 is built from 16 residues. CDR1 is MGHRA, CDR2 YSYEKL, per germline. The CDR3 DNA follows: TGCGCCAGCAGCCAAGAAAGCAGTTACTCTGGAAACACCATATATTTT. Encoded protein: CASSQESSYSGNTIYF.

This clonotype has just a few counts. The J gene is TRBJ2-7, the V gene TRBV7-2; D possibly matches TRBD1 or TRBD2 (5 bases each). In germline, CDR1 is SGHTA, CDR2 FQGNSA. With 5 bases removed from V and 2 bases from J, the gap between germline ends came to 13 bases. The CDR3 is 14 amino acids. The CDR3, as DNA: TGTGCCAGCAGCCAGCGGACAAACGCCTACGAGCAGTACTTC. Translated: CASSQRTNAYEQYF.

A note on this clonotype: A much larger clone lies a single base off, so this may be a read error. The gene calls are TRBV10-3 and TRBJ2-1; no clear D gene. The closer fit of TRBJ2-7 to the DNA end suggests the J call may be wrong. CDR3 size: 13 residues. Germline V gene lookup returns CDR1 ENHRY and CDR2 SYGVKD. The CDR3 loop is CAISEVSYNEQYF. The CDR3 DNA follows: TGTGCCATCTCCGAAGTCTCCTACAATGAGCAGTACTTC.

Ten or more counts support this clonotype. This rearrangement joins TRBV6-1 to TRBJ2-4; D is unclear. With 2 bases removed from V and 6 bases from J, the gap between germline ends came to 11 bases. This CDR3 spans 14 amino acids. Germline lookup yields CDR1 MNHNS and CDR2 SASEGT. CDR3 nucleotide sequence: TGTGCCAGCAGTGAATACCCCGAAAGAAACATTCAGTACTTC. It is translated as CASSEYPERNIQYF.

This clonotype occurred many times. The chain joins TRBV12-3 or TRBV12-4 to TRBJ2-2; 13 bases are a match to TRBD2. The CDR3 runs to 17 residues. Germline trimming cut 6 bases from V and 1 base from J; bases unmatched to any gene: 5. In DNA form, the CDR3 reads TGTGCCAGCAGAGGACTAGCGGGGGCCTGGAACACCGGGGAGCTGTTTTTT. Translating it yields CASRGLAGAWNTGELFF.

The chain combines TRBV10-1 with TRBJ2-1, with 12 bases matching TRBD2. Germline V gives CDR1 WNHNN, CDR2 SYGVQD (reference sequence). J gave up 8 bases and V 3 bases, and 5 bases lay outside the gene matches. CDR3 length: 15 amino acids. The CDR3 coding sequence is TGCGCCAGCAGTGACCGGACTAGCGGGAAACATGAGCAGTTCTTC. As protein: CASSDRTSGKHEQFF.

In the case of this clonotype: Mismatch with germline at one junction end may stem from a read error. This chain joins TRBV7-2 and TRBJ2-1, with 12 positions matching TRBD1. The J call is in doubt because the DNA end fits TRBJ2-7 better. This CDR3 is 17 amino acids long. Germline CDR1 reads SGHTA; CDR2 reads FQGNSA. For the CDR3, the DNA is TGCGCCAGCAGATACCCGGGACAGGGGGCGGGTTACAATGAGCAGTACTTC. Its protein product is CASRYPGQGAGYNEQYF.

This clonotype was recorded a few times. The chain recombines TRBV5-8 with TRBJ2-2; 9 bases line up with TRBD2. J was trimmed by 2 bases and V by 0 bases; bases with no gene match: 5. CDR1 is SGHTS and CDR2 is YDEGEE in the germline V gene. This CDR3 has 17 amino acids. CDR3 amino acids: CASSLVRLAGNTGELFF. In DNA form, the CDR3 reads TGTGCCAGCAGCTTGGTGCGGCTAGCGGGAAACACCGGGGAGCTGTTTTTT.

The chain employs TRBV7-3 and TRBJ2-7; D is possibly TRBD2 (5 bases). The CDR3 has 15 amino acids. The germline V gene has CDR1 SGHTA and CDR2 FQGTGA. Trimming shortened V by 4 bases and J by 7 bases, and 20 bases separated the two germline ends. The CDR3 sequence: CASSSYSRTPGEQYF. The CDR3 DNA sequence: TGTGCCAGCAGCTCATATTCTAGGACCCCGGGAGAGCAGTACTTC.